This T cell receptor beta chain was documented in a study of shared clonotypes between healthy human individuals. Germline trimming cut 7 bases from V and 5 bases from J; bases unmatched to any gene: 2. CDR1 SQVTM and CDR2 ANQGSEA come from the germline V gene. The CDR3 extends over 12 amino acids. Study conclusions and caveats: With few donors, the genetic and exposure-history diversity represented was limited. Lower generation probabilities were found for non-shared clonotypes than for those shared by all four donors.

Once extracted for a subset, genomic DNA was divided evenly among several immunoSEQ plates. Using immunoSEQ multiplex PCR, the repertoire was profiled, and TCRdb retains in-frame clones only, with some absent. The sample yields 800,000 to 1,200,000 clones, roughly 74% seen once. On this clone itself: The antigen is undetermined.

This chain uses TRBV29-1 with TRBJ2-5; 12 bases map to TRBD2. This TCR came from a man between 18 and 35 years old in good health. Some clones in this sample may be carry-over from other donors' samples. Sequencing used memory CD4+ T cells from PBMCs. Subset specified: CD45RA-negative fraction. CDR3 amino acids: CSATSGSETQYF. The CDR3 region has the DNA TGCAGCGCGACTAGCGGGAGTGAGACCCAGTACTTC.